The 27 T cell receptor beta chains below all came from one sample that was sequenced in a study of CD8 T cells in ankylosing spondylitis (dated by TCRdb to 2016 to 2017). Library preparation used 5' RACE. Instrument on record: Illumina HiSeq 2500. In TCRdb, the public reads were trimmed at Q25 with fastp and aligned with MiXCR, with productive beta chains retained. Every distinct CDR3 protein forms one entry, paired with its most common genes and DNA. The sample table contains about 340,000 distinct CDR3 sequences; only one count was recorded for roughly 22% of them. The ten biggest clones cover around 14% of the sample. The sequencing sample was made of blood, either unsorted or a sorted T cell fraction (not recorded which). These receptor sequences come from a male donor with ankylosing spondylitis or in good health (not recorded which).

The rearrangement joins TRBV15 to TRBJ1-5, with a weak D call TRBD1 (6 bases). Between the trimmed V and J ends, which lost 5 bases and 5 bases, there was a span of 13 bases. From germline, CDR1 is LNHNV and CDR2 YYDKDF (reference sequence). This CDR3 has 14 amino acids. CDR3 DNA: TGTGCCACCAGCGGCGTAAGGGGGGATCAGCCCCAGCATTTT. It is translated as CATSGVRGDQPQHF.

This clonotype was counted only a few times. The chain carries TRBV6-4 and TRBJ2-2; weak D call: TRBD2 (5 bases). Trimming removed 0 bases at V and 5 bases at J, with 13 bases between. In germline, CDR1 is MRHNA, CDR2 SNTAGT. The CDR3 is made up of 16 amino acids. In DNA form, the CDR3 reads TGTGCCAGCAGTGACTCTTCTGGGTGGGAGACCGGGGAGCTGTTTTTT. Translated, it gives CASSDSSGWETGELFF.

The sample holds a few counts of this clonotype. The chain links TRBV7-9 to TRBJ2-2; D unclear. The germline gives CDR1 SEHNR, CDR2 FQNEAQ (reference sequence). The CDR3 contains 16 residues. V lost 2 bases and J lost 0, with 10 bases in between. This CDR3 is CASSLFRYANTGELFF. Written as DNA, the CDR3 is TGTGCCAGCAGCTTATTCCGATACGCGAACACCGGGGAGCTGTTTTTT. The full variable domain, with the rest looked up from reference TRBV7-9 and TRBJ2-2, is DTGVSQNPRHKITKRGQNVTFRCDPISEHNRLYWYRQTLGQGPEFLTYFQNEAQLEKSRLLSDRFSAERPKGSFSTLEIQRTEQGDSAMYLCASSLFRYANTGELFFGEGSRLTVL.

The chain joins TRBV15 to TRBJ2-4; 7 bases align to TRBD2. Looked up from germline, CDR1 is LNHNV and CDR2 is YYDKDF (reference sequence). The length of the CDR3 is 15 residues. Unmatched junction bases numbered 7, after V lost 5 bases and J lost 3 bases. The CDR3 nucleotides are TGTGCCACCAGCGGATTCGGGGGGAACAAAAACATTCAGTACTTC. This codes for CATSGFGGNKNIQYF.

This clonotype came up a few times. CDR3 in amino acids: CASSQGTESYEQYF. The CDR3, as DNA: TGTGCCAGCAGCCAGGGGACAGAATCCTACGAGCAGTACTTC. The chain is built from TRBV3-1 and TRBJ2-7, with TRBD1 matching 7 bases. CDR3 size: 14 residues. The germline V gene has CDR1 LGHDT and CDR2 YNNKEL (reference sequence). V shed 3 bases, J shed 1 base, and the junction held 3 bases outside the gene matches.

This clonotype was picked up a small number of times. The chain combines TRBV29-1 with TRBJ2-7, with 7 positions matching TRBD1. Trimming removed 3 bases from V and 2 bases from J; junction bases left unmatched: 4. The CDR3 contains 13 residues. CDR1 and CDR2 from the germline V gene are SQVTM and ANQGSEA. This CDR3 reads CSVETGSTYEQYF. The CDR3 DNA follows: TGCAGCGTTGAGACAGGGTCTACCTACGAGCAGTACTTC.

This clonotype was seen more than once but under ten times. The gene calls are TRBV9 and TRBJ2-7; TRBD1 matches 7 bases. The CDR3 spans 14 residues. Germline CDR1 reads SGDLS; CDR2 reads YYNGEE. Trimming at V came to 3 bases and at J to 1 base, leaving 4 bases not matched to a gene. The CDR3 DNA is TGTGCCAGCAGCGCCGGGACAGAGTCCTACGAGCAGTACTTC. This gives the protein CASSAGTESYEQYF.

The chain joins TRBV2 to TRBJ2-1; D unclear. The CDR3 has 13 residues. V gave up 7 bases and J gave up 9 bases, with 16 bases separating them. CDR1 SNHLY and CDR2 FYNNEI come from the germline V gene. The DNA for the CDR3 is TGTGCCAGCATAGGAAATCTGAAGAGTGAGCAGTTCTTC. Its translation: CASIGNLKSEQFF.

This clonotype was observed a few times. This CDR3 is CASSQEGSGGIGAQYF. The CDR3 nucleotides are TGTGCCAGCAGCCAAGAAGGTAGCGGGGGGATTGGGGCGCAGTACTTC. The chain recombines TRBV4-2 with TRBJ2-7; 10 bases match TRBD2. CDR3 length: 16 residues. Germline V gives CDR1 LGHNA, CDR2 YNFKEQ. The junction had 11 bases not matched to a gene; V was cut back by 0 bases and J by 9 bases.

The chain recombines TRBV27 with TRBJ2-5; 11 bases line up with TRBD2. The CDR3 loop spans 16 amino acids. With V trimmed by 0 bases and J by 6 bases, 6 bases remained unmatched. Per germline, CDR1 MNHEY and CDR2 SMNVEV (reference sequence). CDR3 residues: CASSLSPSGGYKTQYF. DNA for the CDR3: TGTGCCAGCAGTTTATCTCCTAGCGGGGGGTACAAGACCCAGTACTTC.

The chain combines TRBV10-3 with TRBJ2-7; maybe TRBD1 (5 bases). This CDR3 contains 13 residues. V gave up 7 bases and J gave up 3 bases, with 13 bases separating them. Germline loops: CDR1 ENHRY, CDR2 SYGVKD. This CDR3 is CAITATDHYEQYF. The DNA for the CDR3 is TGTGCCATCACGGCGACAGACCACTACGAGCAGTACTTC.

This chain connects TRBV9 to TRBJ2-7, with D unclear. The germline V gene encodes CDR1 SGDLS and CDR2 YYNGEE. The V gene lost 3 bases and the J gene lost 0 bases, with 7 bases spanning the gap. The CDR3 spans 13 residues. CDR3 residues: CASSGESSYEQYF. Here the CDR3 DNA reads TGTGCCAGCAGCGGGGAAAGCTCCTACGAGCAGTACTTC.

This clonotype was seen more than once but under ten times. The chain carries TRBV27 and TRBJ2-6; D unclear. Per germline, CDR1 MNHEY and CDR2 SMNVEV (reference sequence). The CDR3 runs to 14 residues. Between the trimmed V and J ends, which lost 3 bases and 0 bases, there was a span of 3 bases. The CDR3 bases are TGTGCCAGCAGTTTCGCCTCTGGGGCCAACGTCCTGACTTTC. It codes for CASSFASGANVLTF.

This sequence joins TRBV7-9 and TRBJ2-7; D might be TRBD1 or TRBD2, each matching 5 bases. Germline CDR1 reads SEHNR; CDR2 reads FQNEAQ (reference sequence). The CDR3 is 13 amino acids. V lost 5 bases to trimming and J lost 7 bases, with 15 bases between them. This CDR3 is CASSPGTPGEQYF. The CDR3 nucleotides read TGTGCCAGCAGCCCCGGGACGCCGGGGGAGCAGTACTTC.

The table lists this clonotype with a few counts. The rearrangement joins TRBV20-1 to TRBJ2-2; 9 positions agree with TRBD2. The junction had 7 bases not matched to a gene; V was cut back by 4 bases and J by 4 bases. The CDR3 consists of 15 residues. Germline V gene data show CDR1 as DFQATT and CDR2 as SNEGSKA (reference sequence). This CDR3 is CSATGGGAVTGELFF. CDR3 sequence (DNA): TGCAGTGCTACCGGCGGGGGGGCCGTCACCGGGGAGCTGTTTTTT.

This clonotype was detected a few times. The rearrangement uses TRBV21-1 and TRBJ2-7; whether TRBD2, the table's D call, matches the DNA was not checked. TRBV21-1 is deemed a pseudogene. The CDR3 consists of 16 residues. CDR3 residues: CASSTGERIGIHEQYF. The CDR3 DNA is TGTGCCAGCAGCACGGGAGAACGGATCGGGATACACGAGCAGTACTTC.

This chain connects TRBV7-9 to TRBJ2-1; 7 nucleotides agree with TRBD2. CDR1 is SEHNR and CDR2 is FQNEAQ in the germline V gene (reference sequence). The trim removed 5 bases at V and 9 bases at J, leaving 7 bases unmatched. The CDR3 covers 13 residues. The CDR3 loop reads CASSRGLVVEQFF. The CDR3 region has the DNA TGTGCCAGCAGCCGTGGACTAGTGGTTGAGCAGTTCTTC.

In its sample, this clonotype was seen a few times. The genes are TRBV25-1 and TRBJ2-7, with D perhaps TRBD1 (6 bases). CDR1 and CDR2 (germline): MGHDK, SYGVNS. Between the trimmed V and J ends, which lost 8 bases and 0 bases, there was a span of 14 bases. The CDR3 length is 14 residues. As DNA, the CDR3 is TGTGCCAGCGCCCAACAGGGCAGCTCCTACGAGCAGTACTTC. Its protein product is CASAQQGSSYEQYF.

The chain employs TRBV5-1 and TRBJ2-1; D remains unclear. This CDR3 spans 14 amino acids. The V end lost 0 bases, the J end lost 6 bases, and 10 bases lay between the germline ends. Per germline, CDR1 SGHRS and CDR2 YFSETQ. CDR3: CASSLDLGINEQFF. The CDR3, as DNA: TGCGCCAGCAGCTTGGATTTAGGGATCAATGAGCAGTTCTTC.

This clonotype was seen a handful of times. The DNA of the CDR3 is TGTGCCAGCAGTTCAGACAATACAGAGACCCAGTACTTC. This codes for CASSSDNTETQYF. V and J are TRBV12-3 or TRBV12-4 and TRBJ2-5; no definite D call. There are 13 residues in the CDR3. Trimming took 4 bases from V and 4 from J, leaving 10 bases between them.

A few counts support this clonotype. This CDR3 reads CASSATGTGGVETQYF. In DNA, the CDR3 is TGTGCCAGCAGTGCGACCGGGACAGGGGGCGTTGAGACCCAGTACTTC. The rearrangement links TRBV6-1 to TRBJ2-5; the match to TRBD1 covers 12 bases. CDR3 size: 16 residues. In germline, CDR1 is MNHNS, CDR2 SASEGT. Losses at the gene ends were 4 bases for V and 5 bases for J; bases not matched to a gene: 8.

The V and J genes are TRBV10-2 and TRBJ2-7; TRBD2 matches at 11 bases. Germline loops: CDR1 WSHSY, CDR2 SAAADI. The CDR3 covers 12 residues. Losses at the gene ends were 10 bases for V and 5 bases for J; bases not matched to a gene: 4. CDR3 region: CATGGLADEQYF. The CDR3, as DNA: TGCGCCACTGGGGGACTAGCGGACGAGCAGTACTTC.

The V and J genes are TRBV20-1 and TRBJ2-7, with D perhaps given as TRBD1 or TRBD2 (7 bases each). The length of the CDR3 is 15 residues. The V and J ends lost 6 bases and 0 bases respectively, with 18 bases between them. Per the germline V gene, CDR1 is DFQATT and CDR2 is SNEGSKA (reference sequence). The CDR3 region is CSAPGRGTVSYEQYF. CDR3 in DNA: TGCAGTGCCCCGGGGCGGGGGACAGTCTCCTACGAGCAGTACTTC.

In its sample, this clonotype was seen a few times. The rearrangement links TRBV12-3 or TRBV12-4 to TRBJ1-1; D uncertain. The V end was cut by 3 bases, the J end by 8 bases, with 16 bases between. CDR3 length: 14 amino acids. CDR3 sequence: CASSFVRSEHEAFF. DNA for the CDR3: TGTGCCAGCAGTTTTGTAAGGTCTGAACACGAAGCTTTCTTT.

A few counts support this clonotype. The chain has TRBV4-1 and TRBJ2-7; a weak D match, TRBD2 (5 bases). This CDR3 spans 15 amino acids. Trimming left V 1 base short and J 2 bases short, with 12 bases between. Germline V lookup: CDR1 MGHRA, CDR2 YSYEKL. CDR3 residues: CASSQVAGLTYEQYF. The DNA for the CDR3 is TGCGCCAGCAGCCAAGTGGCCGGACTTACCTACGAGCAGTACTTC.

The chain joins TRBV28 to TRBJ2-5; D is uncertain. Trimming removed 8 bases at V and 1 base at J, with 17 bases between. Germline V gene lookup returns CDR1 MDHEN and CDR2 SYDVKM. This CDR3 region has 15 residues. CDR3 DNA sequence: TGTGCCAGCTATACCTCTTTGGGGTTCCAAGAGACCCAGTACTTC. Amino acids: CASYTSLGFQETQYF.

This clonotype has at least ten counts. The chain uses TRBV29-1 and TRBJ2-1; a weak D match, TRBD2 (5 bases). Germline V CDR1 and CDR2: SQVTM, ANQGSEA. The V gene lost 0 bases and the J gene lost 6 bases, with 15 bases spanning the gap. This CDR3 spans 15 amino acids. CDR3: CSVEDGRGTSNEQFF. The CDR3 DNA reads TGCAGCGTTGAAGATGGCCGGGGTACGTCCAATGAGCAGTTCTTC.